Below, 9 T cell receptor beta chains from the same sample are listed, as sequenced in a study of T-cell memory formation after mild COVID-19. In TCRdb, the 5' RACE reads were re-called with MiXCR into one record per CDR3 protein. The table has approximately 440,000 distinct CDR3 sequences, 20% seen once; the top ten hold approximately 8.1%. Sequencing input: PBMCs or a T cell subset sorted from them (not recorded which). All receptors come from an adult woman who had mild COVID-19 (a few samples of this study predate the infection). Cell type and time point are not known.

The chain links TRBV6-5 to TRBJ1-2, with TRBD1 identical over 9 bases. Germline V gene lookup returns CDR1 MNHEY and CDR2 SVGAGI. Germline trimming cut 4 bases from V and 8 bases from J; bases unmatched to any gene: 8. The CDR3 is made up of 14 amino acids. CDR3 sequence reads: CASSFPGTGNGYTF. CDR3 nucleotides: TGTGCCAGCAGTTTCCCCGGGACAGGGAACGGCTACACCTTC.

V is TRBV4-2 and J is TRBJ1-1; D possibly corresponds to TRBD1 (5 bases). This CDR3 spans 15 amino acids. Germline V gives CDR1 LGHNA, CDR2 YNFKEQ. The ends were cut back, 4 bases at V and 3 bases at J, with 15 bases in the middle. DNA of the CDR3: TGTGCCAGCAGCCGCCACGAGGGGAGTGACACTGAAGCTTTCTTT. Encoded protein: CASSRHEGSDTEAFF.

This clonotype was seen a handful of times. This sequence joins TRBV4-2 and TRBJ2-5; TRBD2 matches at 14 bases. The CDR3 loop spans 16 amino acids. The germline V gene encodes CDR1 LGHNA and CDR2 YNFKEQ. Trimming at V came to 0 bases and at J to 8 bases, leaving 5 bases not matched to a gene. The CDR3 DNA reads TGTGCCAGCAGCCAAGATCGTGGGACTAGCGGGAGAACCCAGTACTTC. The encoded protein is CASSQDRGTSGRTQYF.

This clonotype was seen at least ten times. The chain joins TRBV3-1 to TRBJ2-3, with 9 positions matching TRBD2. With 1 base clipped from V and 6 bases from J, the junction kept 8 bases outside the gene matches. Germline lookup yields CDR1 LGHDT and CDR2 YNNKEL (reference sequence). The CDR3 runs to 16 residues. CDR3 sequence: CASSQGGGGASDTQYF. CDR3 DNA sequence: TGTGCCAGCAGCCAAGGAGGCGGGGGGGCCTCGGATACGCAGTATTTT.

V gene TRBV2 combines with J gene TRBJ2-7, with TRBD1 matching over 8 bases. From germline, CDR1 is SNHLY and CDR2 FYNNEI. The CDR3 extends over 13 amino acids. Unmatched junction bases numbered 2, after V lost 1 base and J lost 6 bases. The CDR3 DNA reads TGTGCCAGCAGTGAAGGGACAGGGATCGAGCAGTACTTC. It codes for CASSEGTGIEQYF.

This clonotype turned up a few times. V gene TRBV6-1 combines with J gene TRBJ2-3, with 9 bases identical to TRBD2. The ends lost 5 bases at V and 2 bases at J; junction bases unmatched: 8. The germline CDR1 and CDR2 sequences are MNHNS and SASEGT. The CDR3 length is 16 residues. CDR3 in amino acids: CASSPLGGRATDTQYF. The CDR3 coding sequence is TGTGCCAGCAGTCCCCTTGGCGGGAGGGCCACAGATACGCAGTATTTT.

This clonotype was recorded many times. The V gene is TRBV12-3 or TRBV12-4, the J gene TRBJ2-2; D uncertain. The CDR3 totals 13 residues. V lost 3 bases and J 3 bases, leaving 5 bases between the germline ends. As DNA, the CDR3 is TGTGCCAGCAGTTTCTTAGACACCGGGGAGCTGTTTTTT. It translates to CASSFLDTGELFF.

Only a few counts were recorded for this clonotype. An end of the junction does not agree with germline; a read error may underlie this. V gene TRBV20-1 combines with J gene TRBJ1-1; TRBD1 agrees at 7 bases. The V gene's germline CDR1 is DFQATT and CDR2 SNEGSKA (reference sequence). The CDR3 runs 14 residues. CDR3 sequence (DNA): TGCAGTGCTAGAGTACCGGGACAGAACACTGAATCTTTCTTT. Its protein product is CSARVPGQNTESFF.

CDR3 region: CASSRTWTGAREQYF. CDR3 coding DNA: TGTGCCAGCAGCAGAACCTGGACAGGGGCTCGCGAGCAGTACTTC. The V call is TRBV6-5, the J call TRBJ2-7, with 9 bases that match TRBD1. After removal of 6 bases from V and 6 bases from J, the junction contained 12 bases not matched to a gene. The CDR3 is 15 amino acids. Germline loops: CDR1 MNHEY, CDR2 SVGAGI.